These T cell receptor beta chains were read from a single sample in a study of shared clonotypes between healthy human individuals. Some clones are missing from TCRdb's copy, which holds only in-frame ones; the method was immunoSEQ multiplex PCR. The sample holds roughly 2.1 million clones, 93% seen once. Sequencing was performed on naive CD8+ T cells from PBMCs. These receptors were taken from a man aged 18 to 29 in good health. Some clones in this sample may be carry-over from other donors' samples. The conserved cysteine and the conserved F or W are not part of the CDR3 here.

>12|TRBV10-3
AIRDRDRAYEQY
>11|TRBV28
ASSSLLGAPRY
>11|TRBV7-9
ASSFGMGQPQH
>12|TRBV7-9
ASRSGGANQPQH
>13|TRBV9
ASSVGTSGSYEQY
>13|TRBV27
ASSPGPYSGNTIY
>14|TRBV5-1
ASSPLMGSGTDTQY
>11|TRBV28
ASLLWSGETQY
>19|TRBV4-2
ASSQDKRGSGRAKGTGELF
>13|TRBV4-3
ASSQDRPRSGEQF
>14|TRBV7-9
ASSLGGTSAYNEQF
>10|TRBV2
ATLRENTEAF
>13|TRBV6-1
ASSEYRDRYYEQY
>10|TRBV19
ASSQVNTEAF
>14|TRBV28
ASTDLDRATGNEQF
>14|TRBV27
ASSLSTSGGSYEQY
>11|TRBV5-5
ASSANSPYEQY
>13|TRBV7-9
ASSHSGARYNEQF
>13|TRBV6-5
ASSYSLKGDYEQY
>12|TRBV10-3
AISETVMSTEAF
>14|TRBV7-9
ASSLVTSGRVNEQF
>15|TRBV28
ASSHRLAGGPTDTQY
>11|TRBV19
ATAPGQGTEQY
>11|TRBV7-8
ASSLQARYEQY
>14|TRBV25-1
ASSEERLAGVGEQF
>12|TRBV9
ASSVGLGNQPQH
>11|TRBV4-1
ASSQPENYEQY
>13|TRBV6-1
ASNLQRRAGDTQY
>14|TRBV28
ASSFGSERDSYEQY
>15|TRBV29-1
SVEILGDDANTGELF
>12|TRBV9
ASSVGSRPDTQY
>14|TRBV7-6
ASVPLLAGGPGELF
>11|TRBV11-2
ASSQNGIPEAF
>12|TRBV6-1
ASSATGNADTQY
>19|TRBV5-1
ASSLVPQPGQGGDLNEKLF
>13|TRBV11-1
ASSLDQFGTQGLF
>14|TRBV9
ASSVRGGSGANVLT
>13|TRBV29-1
SVMAPRDTFYEQY
>12|TRBV29-1
SVVRAGYQETQY
>12|TRBV6-5
ASSPQGGGTEAF
>15|TRBV9
ASSGGTSGTQGDTQY
>12|TRBV28
ASNSDRVTGELF
>11|TRBV7-2
ASSLDRVEKLF
>13|TRBV10-3
AISESRGRANVLT
>12|TRBV2
ASSQTGFSDTQY
>12|TRBV4-1
ASSQGGRVDEQY
>15|TRBV5-4
ASSRDRGIHLPFEQY
>11|TRBV30
AWSVKGHYGYT
>13|TRBV27
ASKEAGRDTYEQY
>13|TRBV27
ASSSGGSGANVLT
>16|TRBV13
ASSLGWTGGLSGNTIY
>12|TRBV4-3
ASSQAWGPYEQY
>14|TRBV7-9
ASSSTGQDLPYGYT
>14|TRBV9
ASSVPPPGGYNEQF
>13|TRBV19
ASSIVGTPRSEAF
>11|TRBV28
ASSLSLDQPQH
>13|TRBV7-2
ASSLFGASSYEQY